Described below is a single TCR beta chain sequence and its context. The antigen is undetermined. TCRdb keeps only in-frame clones here, not all; method: immunoSEQ multiplex PCR. Here the sample spans over 110,000 clones, around 87% being singletons. While the first cohort had around 700 subjects, the donors belonged to the separate validation cohort of about 120 subjects. The data stem from a study of cytomegalovirus exposure and HLA in healthy donors. Study observations and caveats: Clusters of TCRs from the first cohort tended to co-occur in the 100 to 150 validation repertoires (as a later analysis found).

With V trimmed by 6 bases and J by 3 bases, 14 bases remained unmatched. Germline V gives CDR1 SGHTA, CDR2 FQGNSA. The CDR3 length is 16 residues. The sample taken for sequencing was PBMCs. The clonotype was recovered from a man between 18 and 29 years old in good health and CMV-seropositive. The rearrangement uses TRBV7-2 and TRBJ2-7; TRBD1 matches at 7 bases. DNA for the CDR3: TGTGCCAGCAGGCCTGATCTCGAAGGGGGCGGCTACGAGCAGTACTTC. Its translation: CASRPDLEGGGYEQYF.